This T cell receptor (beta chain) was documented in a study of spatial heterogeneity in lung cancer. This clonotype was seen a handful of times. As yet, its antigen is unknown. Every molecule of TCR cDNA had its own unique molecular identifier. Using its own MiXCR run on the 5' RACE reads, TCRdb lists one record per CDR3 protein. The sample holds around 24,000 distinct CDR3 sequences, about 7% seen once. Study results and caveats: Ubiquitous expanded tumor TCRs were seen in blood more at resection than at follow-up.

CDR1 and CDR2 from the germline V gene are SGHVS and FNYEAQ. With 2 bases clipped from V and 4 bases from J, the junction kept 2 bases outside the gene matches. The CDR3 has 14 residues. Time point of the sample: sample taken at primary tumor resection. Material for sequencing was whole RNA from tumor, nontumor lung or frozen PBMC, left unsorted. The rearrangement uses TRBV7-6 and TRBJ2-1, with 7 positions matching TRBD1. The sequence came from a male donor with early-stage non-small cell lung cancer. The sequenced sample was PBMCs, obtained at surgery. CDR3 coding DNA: TGTGCCAGCAGCTTAAGCAGGGGGTACAATGAGCAGTTCTTC. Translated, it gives CASSLSRGYNEQFF.